This T cell receptor beta chain was documented in a study of cytomegalovirus exposure and HLA in healthy donors. The V gene end was trimmed by 2 bases and the J gene end by 3 bases; junction bases not matched to a gene: 10. Per germline, CDR1 SGDLS and CDR2 YYNGEE. CDR3 length equals 17 residues. This clone showed up just once. Despite likely unrecorded immune exposures, the donors were nominally healthy at the time of sampling. PCR primers comprised 60 Vbeta and 13 Jbeta primers. The method was immunoSEQ multiplex PCR; TCRdb's version includes in-frame clones alone and lacks a portion of them. Among about 140,000 clones listed, about three quarters were seen once.

This TCR came from a female donor in good health and CMV-seronegative. The V gene is TRBV9, the J gene TRBJ2-3; 9 nucleotides line up with TRBD1. Sequencing used PBMCs. The CDR3 loop reads CASSVYRGRSSTDTQYF. CDR3 DNA sequence: TGTGCCAGCAGCGTGTACAGGGGGCGGTCATCGACAGATACGCAGTATTTT.